This T cell receptor beta chain is drawn from a study of identical twins. General observations from the study: Memory repertoires lacked the insertion deficit that abundant cord blood beta clonotypes showed.

The CDR3 is made up of 16 amino acids. Germline V gene data show CDR1 as ENHRY and CDR2 as SYGVKD. J was trimmed by 0 bases and V by 8 bases; bases with no gene match: 7. Each CDR3 protein gets one entry after TCRdb re-called the 5' RACE reads with MiXCR. Among about 220,000 distinct CDR3 sequences listed, about 7.5% were seen once. This clonotype was detected a few times. No antigen is known for it. These data also featured in a second study, about yellow fever vaccine responses in identical twins. That investigation notes: Twins' vaccine T cell response reportedly seemed partly convergent, partly personalized.

V usage is TRBV10-3 and J usage is TRBJ2-1, with 10 nucleotides matching TRBD2. The material sequenced was CD8+ T cells sorted from blood. This receptor was identified in a woman under 30 in good health. The CDR3 is CAIGGAGGPSYNEQFF. The CDR3, as DNA: TGTGCCATCGGAGGAGCGGGAGGGCCCTCCTACAATGAGCAGTTCTTC.